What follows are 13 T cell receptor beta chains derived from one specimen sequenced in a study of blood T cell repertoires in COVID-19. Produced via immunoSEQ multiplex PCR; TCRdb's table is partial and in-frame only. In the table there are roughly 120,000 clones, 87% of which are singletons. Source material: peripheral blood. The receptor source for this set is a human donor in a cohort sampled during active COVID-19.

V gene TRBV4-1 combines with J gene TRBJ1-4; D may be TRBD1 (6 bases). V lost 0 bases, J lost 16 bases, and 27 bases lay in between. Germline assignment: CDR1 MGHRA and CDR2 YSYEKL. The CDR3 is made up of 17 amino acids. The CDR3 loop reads CASSQDGAGALASYAFF. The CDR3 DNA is TGCGCCAGCAGCCAAGATGGGGCGGGGGCTCTAGCTTCCTATGCGTTTTTT.

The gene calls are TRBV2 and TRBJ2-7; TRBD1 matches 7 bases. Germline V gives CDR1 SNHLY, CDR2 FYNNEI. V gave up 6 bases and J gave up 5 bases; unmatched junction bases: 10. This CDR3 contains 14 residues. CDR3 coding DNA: TGTGCCAGCAGCGGACCGGGACAGTACCACGAGCAGTACTTC. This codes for CASSGPGQYHEQYF.

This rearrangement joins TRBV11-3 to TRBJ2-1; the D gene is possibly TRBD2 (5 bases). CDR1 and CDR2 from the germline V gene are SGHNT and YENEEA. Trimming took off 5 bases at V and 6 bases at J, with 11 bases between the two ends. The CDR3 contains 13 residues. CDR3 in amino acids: CASSTGRGNEQFF. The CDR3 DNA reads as TGTGCCAGCAGCACCGGACGGGGCAATGAGCAGTTCTTC.

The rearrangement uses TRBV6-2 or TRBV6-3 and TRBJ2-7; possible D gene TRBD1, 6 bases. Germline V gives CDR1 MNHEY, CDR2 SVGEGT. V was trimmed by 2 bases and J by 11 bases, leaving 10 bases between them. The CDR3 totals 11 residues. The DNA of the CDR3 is TGTGCCAGCAGTTACCCGGACAGTAAGTACTTC. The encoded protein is CASSYPDSKYF.

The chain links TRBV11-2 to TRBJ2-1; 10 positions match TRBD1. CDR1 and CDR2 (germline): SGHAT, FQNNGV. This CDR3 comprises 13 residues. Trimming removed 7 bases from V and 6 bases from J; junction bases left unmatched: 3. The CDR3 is CASTRTGGNEQFF. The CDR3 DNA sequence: TGTGCCAGCACCCGGACAGGGGGCAATGAGCAGTTCTTC.

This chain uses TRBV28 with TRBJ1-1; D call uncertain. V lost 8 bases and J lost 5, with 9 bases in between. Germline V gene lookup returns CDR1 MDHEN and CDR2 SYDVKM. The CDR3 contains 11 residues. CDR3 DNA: TGTGCCAGCGAGGCGCGGACTGAAGCTTTCTTT. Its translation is CASEARTEAFF.

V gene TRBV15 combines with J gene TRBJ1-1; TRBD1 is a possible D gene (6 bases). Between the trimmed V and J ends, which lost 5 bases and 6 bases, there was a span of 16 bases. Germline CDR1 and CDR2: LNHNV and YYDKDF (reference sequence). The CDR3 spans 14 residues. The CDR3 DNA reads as TGTGCCACCAGCCGAGGGGGGGGAGTGGCTGAAGCTTTCTTT. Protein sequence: CATSRGGGVAEAFF.

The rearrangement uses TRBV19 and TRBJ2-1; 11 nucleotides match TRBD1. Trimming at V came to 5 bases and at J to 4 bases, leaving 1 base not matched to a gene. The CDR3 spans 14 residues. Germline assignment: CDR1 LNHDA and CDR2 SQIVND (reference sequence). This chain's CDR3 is CASSRDRGYNEQFF. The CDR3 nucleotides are TGTGCCAGTAGTCGGGACAGGGGGTACAATGAGCAGTTCTTC.

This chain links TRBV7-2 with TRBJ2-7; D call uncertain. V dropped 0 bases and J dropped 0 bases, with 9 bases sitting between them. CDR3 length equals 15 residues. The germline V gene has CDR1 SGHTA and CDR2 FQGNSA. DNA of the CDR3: TGTGCCAGCAGCTTAGCGGCAGGCCCCTCCTACGAGCAGTACTTC. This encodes CASSLAAGPSYEQYF.

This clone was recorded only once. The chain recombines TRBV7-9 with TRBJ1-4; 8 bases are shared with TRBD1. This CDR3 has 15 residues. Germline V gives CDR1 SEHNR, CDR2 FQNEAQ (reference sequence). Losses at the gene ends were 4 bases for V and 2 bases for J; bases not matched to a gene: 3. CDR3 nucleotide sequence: TGTGCCAGCAGCTCCAGGACAGGGACTAATGAAAAACTGTTTTTT. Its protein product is CASSSRTGTNEKLFF. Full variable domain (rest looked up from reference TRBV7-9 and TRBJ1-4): DTGVSQNPRHKITKRGQNVTFRCDPISEHNRLYWYRQTLGQGPEFLTYFQNEAQLEKSRLLSDRFSAERPKGSFSTLEIQRTEQGDSAMYLCASSSRTGTNEKLFFGSGTQLSVL.

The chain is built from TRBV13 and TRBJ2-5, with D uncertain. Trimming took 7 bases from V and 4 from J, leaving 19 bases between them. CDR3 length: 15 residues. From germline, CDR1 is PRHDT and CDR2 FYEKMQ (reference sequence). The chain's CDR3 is CASTSEISGRETQYF. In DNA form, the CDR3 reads TGTGCCAGCACTTCTGAGATTTCGGGTCGAGAGACCCAGTACTTC.

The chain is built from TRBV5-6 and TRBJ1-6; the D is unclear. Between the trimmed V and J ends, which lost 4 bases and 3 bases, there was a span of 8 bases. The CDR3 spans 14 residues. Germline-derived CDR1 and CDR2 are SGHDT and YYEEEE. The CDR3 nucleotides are TGTGCCAGCAGCCACGGGAGCTATAATTCACCCCTCCACTTT. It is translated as CASSHGSYNSPLHF.

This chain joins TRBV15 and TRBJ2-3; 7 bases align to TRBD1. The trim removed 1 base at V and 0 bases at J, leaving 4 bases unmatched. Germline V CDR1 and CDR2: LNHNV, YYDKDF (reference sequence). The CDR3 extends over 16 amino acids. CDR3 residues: CATSRGTGSSTDTQYF. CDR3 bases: TGTGCCACCAGCAGAGGGACAGGTTCTAGCACAGATACGCAGTATTTT.